Presented here are 21 T cell receptor beta chains from one specimen sequenced in a study of T cells in Graves' hyperthyroidism and ophthalmopathy. The CDR3 regions of TCR beta were amplified from RNA transcripts. During a first-round RT-PCR of the TCR CDR3, the HTBI primer set was used. TCRdb redid the calling of the multiplex PCR reads with MiXCR, one entry per CDR3 protein. The table shows about 210,000 distinct CDR3 sequences, with approximately 20% occurring only once. Sequencing was performed on blood. All receptors derive from a man aged 35 to 55 with Graves' hyperthyroidism.

This clonotype has a count of ten or more. The chain combines TRBV2 with TRBJ2-7; D may correspond to TRBD1 or TRBD2 (7 bases each). This CDR3 has 15 amino acids. Between the trimmed V and J ends, which lost 4 bases and 2 bases, there was a span of 15 bases. The germline V gene has CDR1 SNHLY and CDR2 FYNNEI. CDR3 in amino acids: CASSGGQGGAYEQYF. The DNA for the CDR3 is TGTGCCAGCAGTGGCGGCCAGGGGGGGGCCTACGAGCAGTACTTC.

CDR3 nucleotides: TGTGCCAGCAGCTTAGAAGGGGTAAACTACGAGCAGTACTTC. Its translation is CASSLEGVNYEQYF. The chain carries TRBV7-2 and TRBJ2-7, with TRBD1 as a possible D gene (5 bases). Germline assignment: CDR1 SGHTA and CDR2 FQGNSA. The V end lost 1 base, the J end lost 3 bases, and 10 bases lay between the germline ends. CDR3 length equals 14 residues. Based on the CDR3 plus reference TRBV7-2 and TRBJ2-7, the full variable domain is GAGVSQSPSNKVTEKGKDVELRCDPISGHTALYWYRQSLGQGLEFLIYFQGNSAPDKSGLPSDRFSAERTGGSVSTLTIQRTQQEDSAVYLCASSLEGVNYEQYFGPGTRLTVT.

This clonotype was recorded many times. The chain combines TRBV29-1 with TRBJ1-4; possible D gene TRBD1, 5 bases. Germline values: CDR1 SQVTM, CDR2 ANQGSEA. Trimming cost V 5 bases and J 8 bases, with 15 bases left between them. The CDR3 covers 13 residues. The CDR3 spells CSVIEWGREKLFF. The CDR3 DNA reads as TGCAGCGTTATCGAGTGGGGGAGAGAAAAACTGTTTTTT.

The V call is TRBV27, the J call TRBJ2-5, with TRBD1 matching 10 bases. In germline, CDR1 is MNHEY, CDR2 SMNVEV (reference sequence). The trim removed 3 bases at V and 2 bases at J, leaving 18 bases unmatched. The CDR3 has 20 amino acids. The chain's CDR3 is CASSLFPGGTGDWGQETQYF. CDR3 bases: TGTGCCAGCAGTTTGTTCCCAGGGGGGACAGGGGATTGGGGACAAGAGACCCAGTACTTC.

This clonotype has more than one count but fewer than ten. The V and J genes are TRBV20-1 and TRBJ2-2, with 7 bases that match TRBD1. The CDR3 sequence is 15 residues long. The germline V gene encodes CDR1 DFQATT and CDR2 SNEGSKA (reference sequence). With V trimmed by 0 bases and J by 4 bases, 5 bases remained unmatched. The CDR3: CSARDRTGLTGELFF. The DNA for the CDR3 is TGCAGTGCTAGAGATAGGACAGGACTCACCGGGGAGCTGTTTTTT.

V gene TRBV27 combines with J gene TRBJ2-7; 8 nucleotides match TRBD1. The germline V gene has CDR1 MNHEY and CDR2 SMNVEV (reference sequence). Trimming cost V 5 bases and J 0 bases; bases outside gene matches: 3. This CDR3 is 14 amino acids long. CDR3 DNA sequence: TGTGCCAGCAGTGTGACAGGGGCCTCCTACGAGCAGTACTTC. Its translation: CASSVTGASYEQYF.

The CDR3 protein is CASSTGVNEAFF. As DNA, the CDR3 is TGTGCCAGCTCCACAGGAGTCAATGAAGCTTTCTTT. The chain employs TRBV25-1 and TRBJ1-1; a possible D gene is TRBD1 (5 bases). CDR1 MGHDK and CDR2 SYGVNS come from the germline V gene. CDR3 length equals 12 residues. With 8 bases removed from V and 7 bases from J, the gap between germline ends came to 14 bases.

This clonotype was seen ten or more times. The genes are TRBV28 and TRBJ2-7; 8 positions match TRBD2. This CDR3 spans 15 amino acids. The trim removed 7 bases at V and 2 bases at J, leaving 10 bases unmatched. From germline, CDR1 is MDHEN and CDR2 SYDVKM. CDR3 protein: CASIPGGGEAYEQYF. In nucleotides, the CDR3 is TGTGCCAGCATTCCCGGGGGGGGGGAAGCCTACGAGCAGTACTTC.

The rearrangement uses TRBV20-1 and TRBJ1-2; 7 bases line up with TRBD1. CDR3 length: 15 residues. J gave up 2 bases and V 6 bases, and 12 bases lay outside the gene matches. In germline, CDR1 is DFQATT, CDR2 SNEGSKA (reference sequence). The CDR3 is CSAPSGDSLNYGYTF. The CDR3 region has the DNA TGCAGTGCCCCTTCCGGGGACAGCCTAAACTATGGCTACACCTTC.

This clonotype was counted only a few times. The CDR3 nucleotides read TGCGCCAGCAGCCAAGTACCCTTGGACAGGGGGGGCCGGGGAGAAAAACTGTTTTTT. It is translated as CASSQVPLDRGGRGEKLFF. The rearrangement links TRBV4-1 to TRBJ1-4; 10 bases are shared with TRBD1. Germline CDR1 is MGHRA and CDR2 is YSYEKL. The length of the CDR3 is 19 residues. V was clipped by 1 base and J by 8 bases; unmatched bases: 16.

In this sample, this clonotype turned up many times. The chain carries TRBV20-1 and TRBJ2-3; TRBD1 aligns across 7 bases. Germline CDR1 and CDR2: DFQATT and SNEGSKA (reference sequence). This CDR3 contains 15 residues. With V trimmed by 0 bases and J by 5 bases, 8 bases remained unmatched. The CDR3 DNA sequence: TGCAGTGCTAGAGACCGAACAGGGGCCATAGATACGCAGTATTTT. Translation gives CSARDRTGAIDTQYF.

This sequence joins TRBV4-3 and TRBJ2-7; TRBD1 is a possible D gene (6 bases). The V end was cut by 2 bases, the J end by 3 bases, with 14 bases between. The CDR3 covers 15 residues. Germline V gene lookup returns CDR1 LGHNA and CDR2 YSLEER. CDR3 protein: CASSQRTDLHYEQYF. The CDR3, as DNA: TGCGCCAGCAGCCAAAGGACAGACCTACACTACGAGCAGTACTTC.

This sequence joins TRBV5-1 and TRBJ2-3; D remains ambiguous. Trimming took 4 bases from V and 4 from J, leaving 13 bases between them. Germline V gene data show CDR1 as SGHRS and CDR2 as YFSETQ. The CDR3 spans 14 residues. CDR3 protein: CASSPLGWPDTQYF. CDR3 sequence (DNA): TGCGCCAGCAGCCCCTTGGGATGGCCAGATACGCAGTATTTT.

This clonotype was seen many times. The rearrangement links TRBV2 to TRBJ2-3; D may be TRBD1 (8 bases). V was trimmed by 4 bases and J by 2 bases, leaving 22 bases between them. From germline, CDR1 is SNHLY and CDR2 FYNNEI. The CDR3 extends over 18 amino acids. The CDR3 protein is CASSAQQGGVDTTDTQYF. Written as DNA, the CDR3 is TGTGCCAGCAGTGCTCAACAGGGGGGGGTGGATACCACAGATACGCAGTATTTT.

The table lists this clonotype with many counts. The chain carries TRBV29-1 and TRBJ2-5, with 9 bases that match TRBD2. Trimming took 3 bases from V and 3 from J; bases not matched to a gene: 5. This CDR3 is built from 14 residues. Germline CDR1 and CDR2: SQVTM and ANQGSEA. CDR3 in amino acids: CSVDPPSGEETQYF. For the CDR3, the DNA is TGCAGCGTTGATCCTCCTAGCGGGGAAGAGACCCAGTACTTC.

This clonotype was observed a handful of times. V is TRBV29-1 and J is TRBJ2-3; D could derive from TRBD1 or TRBD2 (5 bases each). Trimming removed 7 bases at V and 4 bases at J, with 18 bases between. Germline lookup yields CDR1 SQVTM and CDR2 ANQGSEA. This CDR3 has 14 amino acids. The CDR3 reads CSALPSGLADTQYF. The DNA of the CDR3 is TGCAGCGCCCTACCCTCGGGGCTTGCAGATACGCAGTATTTT.

With regard to this clonotype: Possible read error: a much larger clone is one base away. This rearrangement joins TRBV3-1 to TRBJ2-3, with TRBD1 as a possible D gene (6 bases). The CDR3 runs 13 residues. Germline V gene sequence: CDR1 LGHDT, CDR2 YNNKEL (reference sequence). Deletions cut 1 base from V and 8 bases from J, with 10 bases between. CDR3 coding DNA: TGTGCCAGCAGCCAAGGACAGGCAGGTACGCAGTATTTT. Translating it yields CASSQGQAGTQYF.

This clonotype was recorded at least ten times. The DNA of the CDR3 is TGCAGTGCTAGGAAGGGGCCCGGGCCCATCACAGATACGCAGTATTTT. It is translated as CSARKGPGPITDTQYF. The chain couples TRBV20-1 to TRBJ2-3; D is perhaps TRBD1 (5 bases). Germline V CDR1 and CDR2: DFQATT, SNEGSKA (reference sequence). With 3 bases removed from V and 2 bases from J, the gap between germline ends came to 18 bases. CDR3 length equals 16 residues.

This clonotype has a count of ten or more. This chain connects TRBV10-3 to TRBJ1-5, with a possible D match to TRBD1 (5 bases). Trimming removed 3 bases at V and 4 bases at J, with 7 bases between. Per germline, CDR1 ENHRY and CDR2 SYGVKD. This CDR3 comprises 13 residues. This chain's CDR3 is CAISDRGNQPQHF. The CDR3 bases are TGTGCCATCAGTGATCGGGGGAATCAGCCCCAGCATTTT.

This clonotype was counted between two and nine times. The CDR3 end shows no conserved phenylalanine or tryptophan, and so a read error is likely. V gene TRBV7-9 combines with J gene TRBJ2-3; 9 nucleotides match TRBD2. Germline trimming cut 6 bases from V and 1 base from J; bases unmatched to any gene: 2. This CDR3 region has 14 residues. The germline gives CDR1 SEHNR, CDR2 FQNEAQ (reference sequence). The CDR3 is CASRTSGGTDTQYL. In DNA form, the CDR3 reads TGTGCCAGCAGGACTAGCGGCGGCACAGATACGCAGTATCTT.

The genes are TRBV7-3 and TRBJ2-3, with 8 bases identical to TRBD2. The CDR3 loop spans 17 amino acids. V trimming: 5 bases; J trimming: 0 bases; junction bases outside the gene matches: 10. Germline values: CDR1 SGHTA, CDR2 FQGTGA. The CDR3 reads CASSINMGGGSTDTQYF. Here the CDR3 DNA reads TGTGCCAGCAGCATAAACATGGGCGGGGGGAGCACAGATACGCAGTATTTT.